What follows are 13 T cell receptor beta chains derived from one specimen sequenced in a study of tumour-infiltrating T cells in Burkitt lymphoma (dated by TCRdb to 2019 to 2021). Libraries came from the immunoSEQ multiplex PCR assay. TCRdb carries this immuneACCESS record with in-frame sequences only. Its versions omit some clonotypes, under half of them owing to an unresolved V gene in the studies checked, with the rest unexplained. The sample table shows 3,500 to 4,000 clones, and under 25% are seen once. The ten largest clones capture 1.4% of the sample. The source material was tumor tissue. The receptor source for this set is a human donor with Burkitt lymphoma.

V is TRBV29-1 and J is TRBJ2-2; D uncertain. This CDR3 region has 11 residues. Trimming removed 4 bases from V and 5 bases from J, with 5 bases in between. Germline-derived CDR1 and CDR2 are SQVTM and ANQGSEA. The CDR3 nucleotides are TGCAGCGTTGCGGATACCGGGGAGCTGTTTTTT. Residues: CSVADTGELFF.

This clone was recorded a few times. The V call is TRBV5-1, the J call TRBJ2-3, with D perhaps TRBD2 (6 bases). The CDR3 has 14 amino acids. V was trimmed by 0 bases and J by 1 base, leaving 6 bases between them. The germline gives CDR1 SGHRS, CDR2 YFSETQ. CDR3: CASSLASGTDTQYF. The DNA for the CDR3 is TGCGCCAGCAGCTTGGCTAGCGGCACAGATACGCAGTATTTT. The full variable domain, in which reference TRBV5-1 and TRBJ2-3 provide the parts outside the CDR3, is KAGVTQTPRYLIKTRGQQVTLSCSPISGHRSVSWYQQTPGQGLQFLFEYFSETQRNKGNFPGRFSGRQFSNSRSEMNVSTLELGDSALYLCASSLASGTDTQYFGPGTRLTVL.

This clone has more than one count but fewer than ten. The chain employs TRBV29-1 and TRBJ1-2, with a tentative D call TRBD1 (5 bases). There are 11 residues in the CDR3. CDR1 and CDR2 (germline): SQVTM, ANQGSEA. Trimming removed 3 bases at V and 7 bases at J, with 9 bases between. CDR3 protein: CSVEGLVGYTF. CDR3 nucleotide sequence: TGCAGCGTTGAGGGGCTCGTTGGCTACACCTTC.

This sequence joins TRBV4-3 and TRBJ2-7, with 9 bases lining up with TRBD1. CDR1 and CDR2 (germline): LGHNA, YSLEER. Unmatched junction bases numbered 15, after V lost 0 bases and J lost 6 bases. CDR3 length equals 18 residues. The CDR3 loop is CASSQEECTGGVLCEQYF. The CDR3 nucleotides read TGCGCCAGCAGCCAAGAGGAATGCACAGGGGGCGTTTTGTGCGAGCAGTACTTC.

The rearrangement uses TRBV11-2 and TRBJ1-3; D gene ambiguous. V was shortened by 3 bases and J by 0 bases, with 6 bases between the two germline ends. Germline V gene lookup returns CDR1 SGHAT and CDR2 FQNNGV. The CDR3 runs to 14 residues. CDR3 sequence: CASSFVSSGNTIYF. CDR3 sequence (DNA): TGTGCCAGCAGCTTCGTAAGCTCTGGAAACACCATATATTTT.

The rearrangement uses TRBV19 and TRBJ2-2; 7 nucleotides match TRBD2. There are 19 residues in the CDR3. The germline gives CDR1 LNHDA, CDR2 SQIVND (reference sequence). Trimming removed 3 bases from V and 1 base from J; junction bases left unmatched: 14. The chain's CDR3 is CASSMGGFDGTWNTGELFF. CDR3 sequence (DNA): TGTGCCAGTAGTATGGGGGGGTTCGACGGAACCTGGAACACCGGGGAGCTGTTTTTT.

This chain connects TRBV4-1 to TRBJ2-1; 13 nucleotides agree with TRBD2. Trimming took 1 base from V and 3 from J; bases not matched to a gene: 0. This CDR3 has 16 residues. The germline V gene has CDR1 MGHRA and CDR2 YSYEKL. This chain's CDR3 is CASSQGTSGSYNEQFF. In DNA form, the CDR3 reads TGCGCCAGCAGCCAAGGGACTAGCGGGAGCTACAATGAGCAGTTCTTC.

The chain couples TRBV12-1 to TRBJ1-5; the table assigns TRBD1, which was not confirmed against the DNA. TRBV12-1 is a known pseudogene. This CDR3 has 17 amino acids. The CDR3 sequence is CASSFGGDRNSNQPQHF. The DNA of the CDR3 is TGTGCCAGCAGCTTTGGGGGGGACAGAAATAGCAATCAGCCCCAGCATTTT.

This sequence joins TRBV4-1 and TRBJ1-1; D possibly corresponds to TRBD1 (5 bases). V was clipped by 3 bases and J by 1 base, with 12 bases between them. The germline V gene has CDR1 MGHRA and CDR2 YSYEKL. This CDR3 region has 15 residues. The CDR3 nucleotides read TGCGCCAGCAGCCACTCAGGGTTAGGGAACACTGAAGCTTTCTTT. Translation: CASSHSGLGNTEAFF.

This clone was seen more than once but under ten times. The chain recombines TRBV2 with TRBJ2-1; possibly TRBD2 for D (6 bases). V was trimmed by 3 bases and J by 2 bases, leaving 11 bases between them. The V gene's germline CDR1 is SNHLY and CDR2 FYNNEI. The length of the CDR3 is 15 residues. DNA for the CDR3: TGTGCCAGCAGTGAGCCTGGAGGGGCCTACAATGAGCAGTTCTTC. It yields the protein CASSEPGGAYNEQFF.

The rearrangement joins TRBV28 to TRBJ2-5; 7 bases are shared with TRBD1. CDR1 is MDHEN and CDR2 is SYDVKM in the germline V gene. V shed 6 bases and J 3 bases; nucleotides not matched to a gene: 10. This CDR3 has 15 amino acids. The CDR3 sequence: CASSSFGQGEETQYF. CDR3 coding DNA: TGTGCCAGCAGCTCTTTTGGGCAGGGGGAAGAGACCCAGTACTTC.

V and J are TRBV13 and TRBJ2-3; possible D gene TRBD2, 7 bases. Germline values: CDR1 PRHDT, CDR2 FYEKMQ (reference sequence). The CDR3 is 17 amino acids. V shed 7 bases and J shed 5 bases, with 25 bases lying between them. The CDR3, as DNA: TGTGCCAGCAACGGGGGGCCGGCGGGAGCGGGGATAGATACGCAGTATTTT. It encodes CASNGGPAGAGIDTQYF.

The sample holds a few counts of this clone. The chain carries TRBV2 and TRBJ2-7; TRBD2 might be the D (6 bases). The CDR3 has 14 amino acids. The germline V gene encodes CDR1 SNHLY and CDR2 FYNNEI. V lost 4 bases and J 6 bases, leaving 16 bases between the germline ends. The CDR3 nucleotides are TGTGCCAGCAGTGGTGATAGCGGACCTTTCGAGCAGTACTTC. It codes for CASSGDSGPFEQYF.